This T cell receptor (beta chain) was captured by sequencing in a study of blood T cell repertoires in COVID-19. In the study overall: COVID-19 samples from acute and convalescent phases originated in the United States, Italy and Spain. Sample material is recorded as cDNA or gDNA derived from T cells, B-cell-depleted T cells, or PBMCs.

CDR1 MNHEY and CDR2 SMNVEV come from the germline V gene (reference sequence). With V trimmed by 4 bases and J by 6 bases, 6 bases remained unmatched. The CDR3 totals 15 residues. How the authors handled the data: Reference gene primer amplification yielded estimated nucleated cell counts. TCRdb's copy holds only in-frame clones and misses some; the assay was immunoSEQ multiplex PCR. The D gene and trimming were derived from the DNA, and the V and J assignments and clone size from that table. The sample includes nearly 350,000 clones, about 90% of them seen just once. While infection was still active, Seattle patients were enrolled and then followed longitudinally.

The clonotype comes from a woman in her fifties or sixties with COVID-19, enrolled during active disease. The rearrangement uses TRBV27 and TRBJ2-2; 9 positions match TRBD1. Sequenced: peripheral blood. The CDR3 DNA is TGTGCCAGCAGTTCGGGACAGGGCCGTCCCGGGGAGCTGTTTTTT. Amino acid sequence: CASSSGQGRPGELFF.